This T cell receptor (beta chain) is from a study of shared clonotypes between healthy human individuals. Overall study context: The study used three CD4 naive, three CD4 memory, two CD8 naive and one CD8 memory plate per donor. Findings and limits, study-wide: The study drew on few donors, limiting represented genetic and exposure-history diversity.

The trim removed 5 bases at V and 0 bases at J, leaving 8 bases unmatched. Germline V lookup: CDR1 SEHNR, CDR2 FQNEAQ (reference sequence). CDR3 length: 18 amino acids. Execution of the assay was at deep level. Only in-frame clones appear in the TCRdb table, and some are missing; sequencing was by immunoSEQ multiplex PCR. The profile shows more than 2 million clones, approximately 94% of them singletons. As for this clone: The antigen is unknown.

CD8 cells classed as naive were CD45RO-negative and positively selected for CCR7, excluding terminally differentiated effector memory CD45RA+ cells. The TCR was taken from a man younger than 35 in good health. Sequenced material: naive CD8+ T cells sorted from blood. This chain uses TRBV7-9 with TRBJ2-2, with 11 positions matching TRBD1. CDR3 nucleotides: TGTGCCAGCAGCCCAAGTCCGGGACAGGGGGCGAACACCGGGGAGCTGTTTTTT. Its translation is CASSPSPGQGANTGELFF.